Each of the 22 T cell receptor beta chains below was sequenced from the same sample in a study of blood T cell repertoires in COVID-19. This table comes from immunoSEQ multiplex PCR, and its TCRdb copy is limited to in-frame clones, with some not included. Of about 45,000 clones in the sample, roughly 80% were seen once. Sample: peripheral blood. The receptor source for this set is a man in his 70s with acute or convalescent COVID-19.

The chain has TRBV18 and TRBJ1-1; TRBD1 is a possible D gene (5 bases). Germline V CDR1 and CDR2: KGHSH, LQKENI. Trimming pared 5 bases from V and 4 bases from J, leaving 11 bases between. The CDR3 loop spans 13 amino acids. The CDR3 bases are TGTGCCAGCTCATTGCAGGGAGGCACTGAAGCTTTCTTT. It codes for CASSLQGGTEAFF.

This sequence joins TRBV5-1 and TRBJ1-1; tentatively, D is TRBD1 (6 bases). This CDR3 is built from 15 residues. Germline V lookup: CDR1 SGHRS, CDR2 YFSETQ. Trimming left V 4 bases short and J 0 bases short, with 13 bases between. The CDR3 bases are TGCGCCAGCAGCATTCTGGGACACCTGAACACTGAAGCTTTCTTT. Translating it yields CASSILGHLNTEAFF.

CDR3 amino acids: CASSYSGTGSAYGYTF. CDR3 bases: TGTGCCAGCAGTTACTCCGGGACAGGGTCGGCTTATGGCTACACCTTC. This sequence joins TRBV6-5 and TRBJ1-2; 9 bases are a match to TRBD1. Germline V gives CDR1 MNHEY, CDR2 SVGAGI. V was pared by 0 bases and J by 5 bases, with 7 bases of the junction left unmatched. The CDR3 is 16 amino acids.

CDR3 coding DNA: TGTGCCAGCAGCCCGTTGGGGCTAGCGGGCGAAGAGCAGTTCTTC. Translation gives CASSPLGLAGEEQFF. The chain is built from TRBV7-2 and TRBJ2-1, with 8 nucleotides matching TRBD2. After removal of 5 bases from V and 10 bases from J, the junction contained 13 bases not matched to a gene. The CDR3 consists of 15 residues. The V gene's germline CDR1 is SGHTA and CDR2 FQGNSA.

The CDR3 DNA sequence: TGCGCCAGCAGCTTGGTAGGGGCCCTCACAGATACGCAGTATTTT. This translates into CASSLVGALTDTQYF. The chain recombines TRBV5-1 with TRBJ2-3; possibly TRBD1 for D (5 bases). CDR1 and CDR2 from the germline V gene are SGHRS and YFSETQ. CDR3 length equals 15 residues. Trimming pared 0 bases from V and 2 bases from J, leaving 10 bases between.

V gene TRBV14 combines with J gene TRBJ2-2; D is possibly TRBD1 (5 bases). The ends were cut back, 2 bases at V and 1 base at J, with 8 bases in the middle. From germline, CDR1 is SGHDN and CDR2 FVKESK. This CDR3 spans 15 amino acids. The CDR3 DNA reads TGTGCCAGCAGCCAAACCACAGGGAACACCGGGGAGCTGTTTTTT. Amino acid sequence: CASSQTTGNTGELFF.

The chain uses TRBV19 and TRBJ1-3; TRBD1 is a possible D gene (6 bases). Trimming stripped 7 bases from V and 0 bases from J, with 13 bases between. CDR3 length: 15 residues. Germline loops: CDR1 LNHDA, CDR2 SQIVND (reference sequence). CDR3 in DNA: TGTGCCAGTACTCCCAGGGGTTACTCTGGAAACACCATATATTTT. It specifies CASTPRGYSGNTIYF. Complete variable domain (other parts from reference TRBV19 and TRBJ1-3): DGGITQSPKYLFRKEGQNVTLSCEQNLNHDAMYWYRQDPGQGLRLIYYSQIVNDFQKGDIAEGYSVSREKKESFPLTVTSAQKNPTAFYLCASTPRGYSGNTIYFGEGSWLTVV.

The CDR3 loop reads CASSDLYKHRQGKSDTEAFF. CDR3 nucleotides: TGTGCCAGCAGTGACCTTTATAAACACCGACAGGGGAAGTCGGACACTGAAGCTTTCTTT. The chain recombines TRBV6-4 with TRBJ1-1; 8 positions agree with TRBD1. The length of the CDR3 is 20 residues. V lost 2 bases, J lost 3 bases, and 20 bases stayed unmatched. Germline V gene lookup returns CDR1 MRHNA and CDR2 SNTAGT.

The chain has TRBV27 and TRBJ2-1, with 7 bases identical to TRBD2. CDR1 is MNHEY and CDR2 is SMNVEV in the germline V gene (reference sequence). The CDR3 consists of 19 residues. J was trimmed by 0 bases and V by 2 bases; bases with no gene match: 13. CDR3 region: CASSLEGRGTQSSYNEQFF. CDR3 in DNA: TGTGCCAGCAGTTTAGAGGGGCGGGGGACCCAGAGCTCCTACAATGAGCAGTTCTTC.

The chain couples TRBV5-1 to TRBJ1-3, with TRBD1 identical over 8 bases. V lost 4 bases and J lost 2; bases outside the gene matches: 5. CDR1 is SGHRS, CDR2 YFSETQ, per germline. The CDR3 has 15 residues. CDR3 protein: CASSVDRVAGNTIYF. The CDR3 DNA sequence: TGCGCCAGCAGCGTGGACAGGGTGGCTGGAAACACCATATATTTT.

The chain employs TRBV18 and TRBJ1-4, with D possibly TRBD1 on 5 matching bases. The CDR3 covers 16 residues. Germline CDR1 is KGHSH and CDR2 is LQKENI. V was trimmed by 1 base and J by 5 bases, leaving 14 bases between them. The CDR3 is CASSPRGAGKNEKLFF. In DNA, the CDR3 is TGTGCCAGCTCACCACGGGGCGCAGGAAAAAATGAAAAACTGTTTTTT.

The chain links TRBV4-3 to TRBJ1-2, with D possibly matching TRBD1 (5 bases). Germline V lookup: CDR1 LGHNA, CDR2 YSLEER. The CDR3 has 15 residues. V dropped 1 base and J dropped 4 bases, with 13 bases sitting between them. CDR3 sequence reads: CASSQGGGKPYGYTF. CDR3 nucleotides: TGCGCCAGCAGCCAAGGGGGCGGAAAGCCCTATGGCTACACCTTC.

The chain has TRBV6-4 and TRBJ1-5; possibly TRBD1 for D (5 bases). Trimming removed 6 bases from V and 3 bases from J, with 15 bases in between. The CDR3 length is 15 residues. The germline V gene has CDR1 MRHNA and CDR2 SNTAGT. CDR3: CASSPPTGHNQPQHF. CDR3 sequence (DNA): TGTGCCAGCAGCCCCCCAACAGGACACAATCAGCCCCAGCATTTT.

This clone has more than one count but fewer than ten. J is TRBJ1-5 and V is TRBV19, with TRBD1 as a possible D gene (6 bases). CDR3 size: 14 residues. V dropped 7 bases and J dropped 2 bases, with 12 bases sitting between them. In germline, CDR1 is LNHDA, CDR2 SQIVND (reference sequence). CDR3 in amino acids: CASTDRIGNQPQHF. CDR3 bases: TGTGCCAGTACCGACAGGATCGGCAATCAGCCCCAGCATTTT. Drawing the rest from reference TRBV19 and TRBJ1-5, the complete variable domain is DGGITQSPKYLFRKEGQNVTLSCEQNLNHDAMYWYRQDPGQGLRLIYYSQIVNDFQKGDIAEGYSVSREKKESFPLTVTSAQKNPTAFYLCASTDRIGNQPQHFGDGTRLSIL.

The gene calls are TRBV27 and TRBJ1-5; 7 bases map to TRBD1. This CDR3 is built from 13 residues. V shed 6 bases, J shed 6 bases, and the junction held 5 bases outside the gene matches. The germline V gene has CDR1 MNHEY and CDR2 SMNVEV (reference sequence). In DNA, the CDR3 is TGTGCCAGCAGCCAGACAGGGTTTCAGCCCCAGCATTTT. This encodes CASSQTGFQPQHF.

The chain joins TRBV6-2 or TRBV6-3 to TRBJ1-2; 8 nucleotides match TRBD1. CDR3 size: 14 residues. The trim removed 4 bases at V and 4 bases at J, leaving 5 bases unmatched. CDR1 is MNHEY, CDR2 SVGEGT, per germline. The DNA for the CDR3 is TGTGCCAGCAGTTTCGCAGGGGGCGGCTATGGCTACACCTTC. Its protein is CASSFAGGGYGYTF.

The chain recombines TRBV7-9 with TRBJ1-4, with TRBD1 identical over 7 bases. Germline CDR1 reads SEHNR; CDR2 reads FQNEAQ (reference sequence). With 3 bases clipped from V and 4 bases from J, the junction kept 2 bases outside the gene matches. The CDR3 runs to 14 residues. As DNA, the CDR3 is TGTGCCAGCAGCTTGGGACAGTATAATGAAAAACTGTTTTTT. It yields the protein CASSLGQYNEKLFF.

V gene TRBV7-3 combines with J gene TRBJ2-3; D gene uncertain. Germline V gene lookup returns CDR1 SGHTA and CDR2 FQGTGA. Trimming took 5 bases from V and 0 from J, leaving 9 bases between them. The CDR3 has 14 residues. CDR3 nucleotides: TGTGCCAGCAGCCCAACAAGTAGCACAGATACGCAGTATTTT. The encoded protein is CASSPTSSTDTQYF. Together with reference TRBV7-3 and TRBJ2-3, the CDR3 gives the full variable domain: GAGVSQTPSNKVTEKGKYVELRCDPISGHTALYWYRQSLGQGPEFLIYFQGTGAADDSGLPNDRFFAVRPEGSVSTLKIQRTERGDSAVYLCASSPTSSTDTQYFGPGTRLTVL.

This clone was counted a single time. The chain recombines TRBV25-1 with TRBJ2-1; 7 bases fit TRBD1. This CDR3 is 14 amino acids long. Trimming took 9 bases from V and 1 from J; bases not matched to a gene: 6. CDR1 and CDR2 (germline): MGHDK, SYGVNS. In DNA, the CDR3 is TGTGCCAGTCGACAGGGTGGATCCTACAATGAGCAGTTCTTC. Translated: CASRQGGSYNEQFF. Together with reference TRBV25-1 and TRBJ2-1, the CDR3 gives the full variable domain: EADIYQTPRYLVIGTGKKITLECSQTMGHDKMYWYQQDPGMELHLIHYSYGVNSTEKGDLSSESTVSRIRTEHFPLTLESARPSHTSQYLCASRQGGSYNEQFFGPGTRLTVL.

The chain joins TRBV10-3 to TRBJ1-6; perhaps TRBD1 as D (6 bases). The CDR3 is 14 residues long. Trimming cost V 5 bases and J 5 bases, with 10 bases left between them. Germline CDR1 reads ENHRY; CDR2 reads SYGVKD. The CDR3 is CAISPGQHNSPLHF. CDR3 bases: TGTGCCATCAGTCCCGGACAGCATAATTCACCCCTCCACTTT.

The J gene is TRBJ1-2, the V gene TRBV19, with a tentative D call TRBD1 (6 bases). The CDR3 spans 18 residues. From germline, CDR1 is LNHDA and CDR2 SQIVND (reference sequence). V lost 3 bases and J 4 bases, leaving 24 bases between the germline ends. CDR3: CASSITTLDSKSLYGYTF. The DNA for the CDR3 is TGTGCCAGTAGTATCACCACCCTGGACAGCAAAAGCCTCTATGGCTACACCTTC.

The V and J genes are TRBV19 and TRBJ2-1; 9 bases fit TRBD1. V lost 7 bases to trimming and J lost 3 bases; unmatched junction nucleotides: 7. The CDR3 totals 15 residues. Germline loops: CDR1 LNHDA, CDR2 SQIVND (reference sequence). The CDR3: CASKGGQGFYNEQFF. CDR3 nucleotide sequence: TGTGCCAGTAAGGGGGGACAGGGTTTCTACAATGAGCAGTTCTTC.